This T cell receptor (beta chain) was profiled in a study of blood T cell repertoires in COVID-19. Study in general: From T cells, B-cell-depleted T cells, or PBMCs came the material, which was cDNA or gDNA.

As processed by the authors: Reference gene primer amplification gave estimated nucleated cell counts. Libraries were prepared by immunoSEQ multiplex PCR; TCRdb keeps only in-frame clonotypes and omits some of them. V, J and clone size are taken as reported in that table, and D and trimming were inferred from the DNA itself. The sample carries 30,000 to 35,000 clones, over 75% recorded once. The CDR3 runs to 15 residues. Germline assignment: CDR1 MDHEN and CDR2 SYDVKM. Germline trimming cut 5 bases from V and 2 bases from J; bases unmatched to any gene: 9. The rearrangement joins TRBV28 to TRBJ2-7; 7 nucleotides line up with TRBD1. The TCR comes from a man aged 60-69 years with COVID-19, enrolled during active disease. Sequenced material: peripheral blood. CDR3 residues: CASSGRDRDAYEQYF. The CDR3 region has the DNA TGTGCCAGCAGTGGCCGGGACAGAGACGCCTACGAGCAGTACTTC.